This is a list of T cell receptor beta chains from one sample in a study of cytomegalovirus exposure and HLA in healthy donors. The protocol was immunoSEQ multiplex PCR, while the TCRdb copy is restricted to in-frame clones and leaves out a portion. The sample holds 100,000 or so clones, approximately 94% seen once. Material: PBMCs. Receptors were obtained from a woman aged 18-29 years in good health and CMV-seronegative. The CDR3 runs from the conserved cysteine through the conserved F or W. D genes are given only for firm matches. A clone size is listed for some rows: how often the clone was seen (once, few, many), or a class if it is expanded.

cdr3_nt: TGTGCCAGCAGCACACAGGGCTCTGGAAACACCATATATTTT; cdr3_aa: CASSTQGSGNTIYF; clone_size: .; v_call: TRBV11-3; d_call: .; j_call: TRBJ1-3
cdr3_nt: TGTGCCAGCAGTGATCGAGTGTCTAATGAAAAACTGTTTTTT; cdr3_aa: CASSDRVSNEKLFF; clone_size: .; v_call: TRBV6-1; d_call: .; j_call: TRBJ1-4
cdr3_nt: TGTGCCAGTATTTTTAGAGGGGGCTATGGCTACACCTTC; cdr3_aa: CASIFRGGYGYTF; clone_size: once; v_call: TRBV19; d_call: .; j_call: TRBJ1-2
cdr3_nt: TGCGCCAGCAGTGGGACAGGGACTTCTAACTATGGCTACACCTTC; cdr3_aa: CASSGTGTSNYGYTF; clone_size: .; v_call: TRBV10-2; d_call: TRBD1; j_call: TRBJ1-2
cdr3_nt: TGCAGCGTCCCCAGCGGACAGATTGAAGCTTTCTTT; cdr3_aa: CSVPSGQIEAFF; clone_size: .; v_call: TRBV29-1; d_call: .; j_call: TRBJ1-1
cdr3_nt: TGTGCCAGCAGTCTACAGGGGGCGCGGGATCAGCCCCAGCATTTT; cdr3_aa: CASSLQGARDQPQHF; clone_size: .; v_call: TRBV27; d_call: TRBD1; j_call: TRBJ1-5
cdr3_nt: TGTGCCAGCAGCAATAAACCGAGCCAAAACACCATATATTTT; cdr3_aa: CASSNKPSQNTIYF; clone_size: .; v_call: TRBV21-1; d_call: .; j_call: TRBJ1-3
cdr3_nt: TGTGCCAGCAGAAAAGCGGGAGGGCACCTGGACAATGAGCAGTTCTTC; cdr3_aa: CASRKAGGHLDNEQFF; clone_size: .; v_call: TRBV7-9; d_call: TRBD2; j_call: TRBJ2-1
cdr3_nt: TGTGCCAGCAGCCCCGGGACTAGTTACAATGAGCAGTTCTTC; cdr3_aa: CASSPGTSYNEQFF; clone_size: .; v_call: TRBV7-1; d_call: TRBD2; j_call: TRBJ2-1
cdr3_nt: TGTGCCAGCAGCTTGCTGCGACTAGCTGGATCCGAGCAGTACTTC; cdr3_aa: CASSLLRLAGSEQYF; clone_size: .; v_call: TRBV5-4; d_call: TRBD2; j_call: TRBJ2-7
cdr3_nt: TGTGCCAGCAGCCTGACAGGGTTGATCACTGAAGCTTTCTTT; cdr3_aa: CASSLTGLITEAFF; clone_size: .; v_call: TRBV5-5; d_call: TRBD1; j_call: TRBJ1-1
cdr3_nt: TGTGCCATCGGTCCAAGCGGAAGCGCGGTCCATGAGCAGTTCTTC; cdr3_aa: CAIGPSGSAVHEQFF; clone_size: .; v_call: TRBV10-3; d_call: .; j_call: TRBJ2-1
cdr3_nt: TGTGCCAGCAGCTTATTTCCGGGACAGGGGTACGAGCAGTACTTC; cdr3_aa: CASSLFPGQGYEQYF; clone_size: .; v_call: TRBV5-4; d_call: TRBD1; j_call: TRBJ2-7
cdr3_nt: TGTGCCAGCAGCCAAACTCTAGCCCCAAGGGTTGGTGAGCAGTTCTTC; cdr3_aa: CASSQTLAPRVGEQFF; clone_size: .; v_call: TRBV27; d_call: .; j_call: TRBJ2-1
cdr3_nt: TGTGCCATCAGTGAGTCGGGGGACAGGGGTTACGAGCAGTACTTC; cdr3_aa: CAISESGDRGYEQYF; clone_size: .; v_call: TRBV10-3; d_call: TRBD1; j_call: TRBJ2-7
cdr3_nt: TGTGCCAGCAGTGGGCAGGAGGGGCTCGTCCAAGAGACCCAGTACTTC; cdr3_aa: CASSGQEGLVQETQYF; clone_size: .; v_call: TRBV6-4; d_call: .; j_call: TRBJ2-5
cdr3_nt: TGTGCCAGCAGCCCATCAGGGGGAGGCACTGAAGCTTTCTTT; cdr3_aa: CASSPSGGGTEAFF; clone_size: .; v_call: TRBV7-9; d_call: TRBD1; j_call: TRBJ1-1
cdr3_nt: TGTGCCAGTAGTGCTAGCGGCTACGAGCAGTACTTC; cdr3_aa: CASSASGYEQYF; clone_size: .; v_call: TRBV19; d_call: TRBD2; j_call: TRBJ2-7
cdr3_nt: TGTGCCAGTAGCCTCCGGGGGGGGCGGACTGGAAACACCATATATTTT; cdr3_aa: CASSLRGGRTGNTIYF; clone_size: .; v_call: TRBV19; d_call: .; j_call: TRBJ1-3
cdr3_nt: TGTGCCAGCAGTCCGACAGCTGGGGCCAACGTCCTGACTTTC; cdr3_aa: CASSPTAGANVLTF; clone_size: .; v_call: TRBV7-8; d_call: .; j_call: TRBJ2-6
cdr3_nt: TGTGCCAGCAGTCCCTTTCCTGCGAGGGGGGGTGGCTACACCTTC; cdr3_aa: CASSPFPARGGGYTF; clone_size: .; v_call: TRBV28; d_call: .; j_call: TRBJ1-2
cdr3_nt: TGTGCCTGCTCGTCGGACAGTATAGACACTGAAGCTTTCTTT; cdr3_aa: CACSSDSIDTEAFF; clone_size: .; v_call: TRBV19; d_call: .; j_call: TRBJ1-1
cdr3_nt: TGTGCCAGCAGCGGACCGGGACAGGGTACCTACAATGAGCAGTTCTTC; cdr3_aa: CASSGPGQGTYNEQFF; clone_size: .; v_call: TRBV9; d_call: TRBD1; j_call: TRBJ2-1
cdr3_nt: TGTGCCAGCAGCTTCGGGACCGACAGGCCCAATCAGCCCCAGCATTTT; cdr3_aa: CASSFGTDRPNQPQHF; clone_size: .; v_call: TRBV11-3; d_call: .; j_call: TRBJ1-5
cdr3_nt: TGTGCCAGCAGCGACTTAGGGGGCACTGAAGCTTTCTTT; cdr3_aa: CASSDLGGTEAFF; clone_size: .; v_call: TRBV9; d_call: .; j_call: TRBJ1-1
cdr3_nt: TGTGCCAGCAGTTACCTCGGGGGGTCTGGCTACACCTTC; cdr3_aa: CASSYLGGSGYTF; clone_size: .; v_call: TRBV6-5; d_call: .; j_call: TRBJ1-2
cdr3_nt: TGTGCCAGCAGCCTCGACAGGGGCACAGACTTGAACTATGGCTACACCTTC; cdr3_aa: CASSLDRGTDLNYGYTF; clone_size: .; v_call: TRBV7-6; d_call: TRBD1; j_call: TRBJ1-2
cdr3_nt: TGTGCCAGCAGTCCTACAGGGAGCAACTATGGCTACACCTTC; cdr3_aa: CASSPTGSNYGYTF; clone_size: .; v_call: TRBV27; d_call: .; j_call: TRBJ1-2
cdr3_nt: TGTGCCAGCAGTTCCCTAGCGGGATCCTACGAGCAGTGCTTC; cdr3_aa: CASSSLAGSYEQCF; clone_size: .; v_call: TRBV27; d_call: TRBD2; j_call: TRBJ2-7
cdr3_nt: TGTGCCAGCGCAAACCAGGGACAGTCCTACGAGCAGTACTTC; cdr3_aa: CASANQGQSYEQYF; clone_size: .; v_call: TRBV27; d_call: TRBD1; j_call: TRBJ2-7
cdr3_nt: TGTGCCAGCAGCTTGGATCTAGCGGGAAGGATTCAGTACTTC; cdr3_aa: CASSLDLAGRIQYF; clone_size: .; v_call: TRBV5-4; d_call: TRBD2; j_call: TRBJ2-4
cdr3_nt: TGCGCCAGCAGTCAATTCGGTTACTGGTACTCTGGAAACACCATATATTTT; cdr3_aa: CASSQFGYWYSGNTIYF; clone_size: .; v_call: TRBV23-1; d_call: .; j_call: TRBJ1-3
cdr3_nt: TGTGCCAGCAGCTTGAGGCGTTTAGGGACAGGGGACACCGGGGAGCTGTTTTTT; cdr3_aa: CASSLRRLGTGDTGELFF; clone_size: .; v_call: TRBV5-4; d_call: TRBD1; j_call: TRBJ2-2
cdr3_nt: TGTGCCACCAGCAGACCTGGACAGCTGAACACTGAAGCTTTCTTT; cdr3_aa: CATSRPGQLNTEAFF; clone_size: .; v_call: TRBV15; d_call: .; j_call: TRBJ1-1
cdr3_nt: TGCGCCAGCAGCCAAGATCAAACAGGGGGATCGGGTGGCTACACCTTC; cdr3_aa: CASSQDQTGGSGGYTF; clone_size: .; v_call: TRBV4-3; d_call: TRBD1; j_call: TRBJ1-2
cdr3_nt: TGCGCCAGCAGCCAAGACACAGGGACTAGCGCCTACGAGCAGTACTTC; cdr3_aa: CASSQDTGTSAYEQYF; clone_size: once; v_call: TRBV4-1; d_call: TRBD2; j_call: TRBJ2-7
cdr3_nt: TGTGCCAGCAGGCCGACAGGGGTTGGAAACATTCAGTACTTC; cdr3_aa: CASRPTGVGNIQYF; clone_size: .; v_call: TRBV27; d_call: TRBD1; j_call: TRBJ2-4